This T cell receptor beta chain was captured in a study of cytomegalovirus exposure and HLA in healthy donors. This clone was observed once. As yet, its antigen is unknown. Germline loops: CDR1 MNHNS, CDR2 SASEGT. This CDR3 has 13 amino acids. V lost 7 bases to trimming and J lost 13 bases; unmatched junction nucleotides: 11. The method was immunoSEQ multiplex PCR; TCRdb's version includes in-frame clones alone and lacks a portion of them. Among some 68,000 clones listed, roughly 95% were seen once. The approximately 120-subject validation cohort, separate from the 666-subject first cohort, included the donors. Study-wide results and limits: Cytomegalovirus-associated status was assigned to approximately 160 TCR beta chains. Rare TCR sequences dominated, though some public TCRs recurred in many donors.

This clonotype was obtained from a man between 18 and 29 years old in good health and CMV-seronegative. Sample: PBMCs. The chain combines TRBV6-1 with TRBJ2-1; TRBD1 agrees at 9 bases. The CDR3 spells CASTLGQGDSQFF. The CDR3 region has the DNA TGTGCCAGCACCTTGGGACAGGGCGATTCCCAGTTCTTC.